The rows below give T cell receptor beta chains drawn from one sample of a study of CD8 T cells in ankylosing spondylitis. TCRdb used MiXCR to reprocess the 5' RACE reads, holding one entry per CDR3 protein. Altogether 150,000 to 250,000 distinct CDR3 sequences are present, 9.5% to 15% being singletons, with the ten largest covering about 15%. Input material: blood, either unsorted or a sorted T cell fraction (not recorded which). The receptor source for this set is a male donor with ankylosing spondylitis or in good health (not recorded which). Both conserved end residues are part of each CDR3. D genes are given only for firm matches. Some rows mark clone size as missing; the rest say once, few, many or name a class of expanded clone.

TRBV7-8	TRBJ2-5	.	.	TGTGCCAGCAGACCTGACAGCCAAGAGACCCAGTACTTC	CASRPDSQETQYF
TRBV20-1	TRBJ2-1	.	.	TGCAGTGCTAGAGATCCAGTGACCAAGGCCCACCCCACTGAGCAGTTCTTC	CSARDPVTKAHPTEQFF
TRBV2	TRBJ2-6	TRBD1	.	TGTGCCAGCAGTAACTCCTGGACAGGGGGCTTAGATGGGGCCAACGTCCTGACTTTC	CASSNSWTGGLDGANVLTF
TRBV5-1	TRBJ2-3	TRBD2	.	TGCGCCAGCAGCGACCCGTCTATTCTAGCGGGAGGACCCACAGATACGCAGTATTTT	CASSDPSILAGGPTDTQYF
TRBV6-4	TRBJ1-1	.	.	TGTGCCAGCAGTGTTCTAGCAGGAGGAGGGGACGAAGCTTTCTTT	CASSVLAGGGDEAFF
TRBV5-1	TRBJ2-7	TRBD1	many	TGCGCCAGCAGCACCGGACAGGGAAGCGAGCAGTACTTC	CASSTGQGSEQYF
TRBV20-1	TRBJ2-7	.	few	TGCAGTGCTAGCCCAGGGCCCTCCTACGAGCAGTACTTC	CSASPGPSYEQYF
TRBV12-3/TRBV12-4	TRBJ2-5	TRBD2	many	TGTGCCAGCAGTTTGACGGGAGCGGGGGAGACCCAGTACTTC	CASSLTGAGETQYF
TRBV5-6	TRBJ1-2	.	.	TGTGCCAGCAGCCCAGGATCTTCTAACTATGGCTACACCTTC	CASSPGSSNYGYTF
TRBV10-3	TRBJ2-2	TRBD2	.	TGTGCCATCAGTGAGACGGACAGGGTCGGGACTAGCGGACGACTGAACACCGGGGAGCTGTTTTTT	CAISETDRVGTSGRLNTGELFF
TRBV6-5	TRBJ2-2	TRBD1	few	TGTGCCAGCAGTTGGACAGGGGGGGACACCGGGGAGCTGTTTTTT	CASSWTGGDTGELFF
TRBV5-1	TRBJ1-6	.	.	TGCGCCAGCAGCTTGGCCGAGAACGTCAATTCACCCCTCCACTTT	CASSLAENVNSPLHF
TRBV7-8	TRBJ2-1	TRBD2	.	TGTGCCAGCAGCTCTACTCTAGCGGGGGGGGATAATGAGCAGTTCTTC	CASSSTLAGGDNEQFF
TRBV2	TRBJ2-1	TRBD2	many	TGTGCCAGCAGTGAGCAACTAGCGGGGGCCGTATCGAGCTCCTACAATGAGCAGTTCTTC	CASSEQLAGAVSSSYNEQFF
TRBV5-1	TRBJ2-2	.	few	TGCGCCAGCAGCTTCCCTCCGGGGGAGCTGTTTTTT	CASSFPPGELFF
TRBV23-1	TRBJ2-3	.	.	TGCGCCAGCAGTCACGGCTTTCCCGGGGATACGCAGTATTTT	CASSHGFPGDTQYF
TRBV5-8	TRBJ2-5	.	.	TGTGCCAGCAGCTTGGAGGTAACGGGTCAAGAGACCCAGTACTTC	CASSLEVTGQETQYF
TRBV5-6	TRBJ1-1	.	many	TGTGCCAGCAGCTTGGCCGAGCGTTTCCTCCCTGAAGCTTTCTTT	CASSLAERFLPEAFF